Listed here are 32 T cell receptor beta chains from one sample, sequenced in a study of siplizumab effects on memory and regulatory T cells. Method: immunoSEQ multiplex PCR; TCRdb's copy keeps in-frame clones and lacks some. Here the sample spans 75,000 to 100,000 clones, around 94% being singletons. The source material was non-Treg CD4+ T cells sorted from blood. The receptors were sampled from a human donor in good health.

The V gene is TRBV5-4, the J gene TRBJ1-2; D is perhaps TRBD1 (5 bases). This CDR3 is 13 amino acids long. Germline loops: CDR1 SGHNT, CDR2 YYREEE (reference sequence). Trimming took off 4 bases at V and 2 bases at J, with 9 bases between the two ends. The CDR3 region is CASSNAGNYGYTF. Written as DNA, the CDR3 is TGTGCCAGCAGCAACGCAGGGAACTATGGCTACACCTTC.

This chain links TRBV7-9 with TRBJ2-5; the match to TRBD2 covers 9 bases. V shed 1 base and J 5 bases; nucleotides not matched to a gene: 8. CDR1 is SEHNR and CDR2 is FQNEAQ in the germline V gene (reference sequence). This CDR3 region has 16 residues. CDR3 loop: CASSLVGAGGLETQYF. CDR3 nucleotide sequence: TGTGCCAGCAGCTTAGTAGGCGCGGGGGGGTTGGAGACCCAGTACTTC.

The chain couples TRBV15 to TRBJ2-5; 8 bases line up with TRBD1. Germline loops: CDR1 LNHNV, CDR2 YYDKDF (reference sequence). Germline trimming cut 1 base from V and 3 bases from J; bases unmatched to any gene: 4. This CDR3 comprises 15 residues. The DNA for the CDR3 is TGTGCCACCAGCAGAGCCGGACAGGGTGAAGAGACCCAGTACTTC. Translation: CATSRAGQGEETQYF.

This chain uses TRBV4-1 with TRBJ2-7; 7 bases align to TRBD1. With 2 bases clipped from V and 7 bases from J, the junction kept 8 bases outside the gene matches. Germline values: CDR1 MGHRA, CDR2 YSYEKL. This CDR3 is 14 amino acids long. CDR3 protein: CASSQIQGTLEQYF. The CDR3, as DNA: TGCGCCAGCAGCCAAATACAGGGGACGCTTGAGCAGTACTTC.

This clone came up once. The gene calls are TRBV19 and TRBJ2-7; 7 bases map to TRBD1. Germline V gene data show CDR1 as LNHDA and CDR2 as SQIVND (reference sequence). There are 15 residues in the CDR3. J lost 0 bases, V lost 3 bases, and 5 bases had no gene match. This CDR3 reads CASSIYRGGSYEQYF. The CDR3 bases are TGTGCCAGTAGTATTTACAGGGGTGGCTCCTACGAGCAGTACTTC.

This rearrangement joins TRBV2 to TRBJ1-1; perhaps TRBD1 as D (5 bases). The V and J ends lost 6 bases and 0 bases respectively, with 11 bases between them. The CDR3 contains 14 residues. Germline V gene data show CDR1 as SNHLY and CDR2 as FYNNEI. CDR3 bases: TGTGCCAGCAGAGAGGGACGGATGAACACTGAAGCTTTCTTT. It encodes CASREGRMNTEAFF.

CDR3 amino acids: CASSFGLAANTGELFF. DNA for the CDR3: TGCGCCAGCAGCTTCGGACTAGCGGCGAACACCGGGGAGCTGTTTTTT. V is TRBV5-1 and J is TRBJ2-2, with 10 bases that match TRBD2. The CDR3 totals 16 residues. Trimming cost V 2 bases and J 0 bases; bases outside gene matches: 1. Germline CDR1 reads SGHRS; CDR2 reads YFSETQ.

The V call is TRBV25-1, the J call TRBJ2-1; 12 nucleotides line up with TRBD2. Germline V gives CDR1 MGHDK, CDR2 SYGVNS. The junction had 5 bases not matched to a gene; V was cut back by 1 base and J by 4 bases. The CDR3 runs to 17 residues. CDR3 DNA sequence: TGTGCCAGCAGTGAATCCGAGACTAGCGGGAGTTACAATGAGCAGTTCTTC. Translation gives CASSESETSGSYNEQFF.

V is TRBV9 and J is TRBJ2-6; D ambiguous. The CDR3 is made up of 17 amino acids. The V and J ends lost 0 bases and 4 bases respectively, with 14 bases between them. CDR1 is SGDLS and CDR2 is YYNGEE in the germline V gene. The CDR3 protein is CASSVGLTLSGANVLTF. The CDR3 DNA is TGTGCCAGCAGCGTAGGGTTGACACTCTCCGGGGCCAACGTCCTGACTTTC.

The rearrangement joins TRBV19 to TRBJ1-1; D remains unclear. This CDR3 has 14 amino acids. CDR1 is LNHDA, CDR2 SQIVND, per germline (reference sequence). V shed 3 bases and J shed 5 bases, with 13 bases lying between them. CDR3 in amino acids: CASSMIGYETEAFF. CDR3 coding DNA: TGTGCCAGTAGTATGATAGGGTATGAGACTGAAGCTTTCTTT.

The chain employs TRBV27 and TRBJ1-5; 12 bases map to TRBD1. CDR3 size: 15 residues. Trimming at V came to 6 bases and at J to 7 bases, leaving 7 bases not matched to a gene. Germline V lookup: CDR1 MNHEY, CDR2 SMNVEV (reference sequence). The CDR3 nucleotides read TGTGCCAGCAGGTCCGGGACAGGGGGCGGGCAGCCCCAGCATTTT. Amino acids: CASRSGTGGGQPQHF.

This chain connects TRBV6-5 to TRBJ2-5; TRBD2 aligns across 9 bases. This CDR3 comprises 15 residues. Trimming at V came to 7 bases and at J to 5 bases, leaving 11 bases not matched to a gene. CDR1 MNHEY and CDR2 SVGAGI come from the germline V gene. Here the CDR3 reads CASKRAGLAGETQYF. DNA for the CDR3: TGTGCCAGCAAACGAGCGGGCCTAGCGGGGGAGACCCAGTACTTC.

V is TRBV19 and J is TRBJ1-2; 8 nucleotides line up with TRBD1. J lost 0 bases, V lost 2 bases, and 2 bases had no gene match. This CDR3 is built from 15 residues. Germline-derived CDR1 and CDR2 are LNHDA and SQIVND (reference sequence). CDR3 nucleotides: TGTGCCAGTAGTATACAGGGGGCGCCTAACTATGGCTACACCTTC. It encodes CASSIQGAPNYGYTF.

This chain uses TRBV7-2 with TRBJ1-3; tentative D call: TRBD1 (5 bases). V lost 3 bases to trimming and J lost 0 bases, with 12 bases between them. The length of the CDR3 is 16 residues. The germline V gene encodes CDR1 SGHTA and CDR2 FQGNSA. CDR3 coding DNA: TGTGCCAGCAGCTTTCCGGGACTCCTCTCTGGAAACACCATATATTTT. Its translation is CASSFPGLLSGNTIYF.

The chain has TRBV19 and TRBJ2-7; D gene uncertain. This CDR3 comprises 11 residues. V was cut by 6 bases and J by 5 bases, with 8 bases left in between. Germline-derived CDR1 and CDR2 are LNHDA and SQIVND (reference sequence). Written as DNA, the CDR3 is TGTGCCAGTAGGAGCATGCACGAGCAGTACTTC. This sequence encodes CASRSMHEQYF.

V usage is TRBV30 and J usage is TRBJ1-2, with 7 bases that match TRBD1. Germline trimming cut 3 bases from V and 0 bases from J; bases unmatched to any gene: 7. The CDR3 is 15 amino acids. Germline values: CDR1 GTSNPN, CDR2 SVGIG (reference sequence). The CDR3 nucleotides are TGTGCCTGGAGGCCGGGACAGCTAACTAACTATGGCTACACCTTC. Translated, it gives CAWRPGQLTNYGYTF.

V gene TRBV7-8 combines with J gene TRBJ1-4; a weak D match, TRBD1 (5 bases). Germline V gene lookup returns CDR1 SGHVS and CDR2 FQNEAQ. The V and J ends lost 3 bases and 5 bases respectively, with 10 bases between them. The CDR3 sequence is 14 residues long. As DNA, the CDR3 is TGTGCCAGCAGCTTGGGACTTGGAAATGAAAAACTGTTTTTT. Translated: CASSLGLGNEKLFF.

This clone was seen only a few times. This chain joins TRBV10-3 and TRBJ2-7; D remains unclear. The germline gives CDR1 ENHRY, CDR2 SYGVKD. V dropped 7 bases and J dropped 1 base, with 8 bases sitting between them. This CDR3 spans 12 amino acids. The CDR3, as DNA: TGTGCCATCAAAACACAATCCTACGAGCAGTACTTC. Its translation: CAIKTQSYEQYF.

The chain joins TRBV27 to TRBJ1-5; no reliable D call. The CDR3 runs to 13 residues. The germline V and J ends were trimmed by 3 bases and 4 bases, with 7 bases remaining between them. Germline V lookup: CDR1 MNHEY, CDR2 SMNVEV (reference sequence). The CDR3 loop is CASSFSGNQPQHF. The CDR3 DNA sequence: TGTGCCAGCAGTTTTTCGGGGAATCAGCCCCAGCATTTT.

The genes are TRBV2 and TRBJ2-7; D is unclear. This CDR3 spans 13 amino acids. V was cut by 3 bases and J by 2 bases, with 8 bases left in between. CDR1 and CDR2 from the germline V gene are SNHLY and FYNNEI. The CDR3 protein is CASSDRQTYEQYF. The CDR3 DNA reads TGTGCCAGCAGTGACAGGCAAACCTACGAGCAGTACTTC.

About this clone: Mismatch with germline at one junction end may stem from a read error. V usage is TRBV5-4 and J usage is TRBJ2-7; 11 bases line up with TRBD1. Looked up from germline, CDR1 is SGHNT and CDR2 is YYREEE (reference sequence). This CDR3 spans 16 amino acids. The CDR3 spells CASSLAAGTGGRGQYF. The DNA of the CDR3 is TGTGCCAGCAGTTTGGCCGCCGGGACAGGGGGAAGGGGGCAGTACTTC.

The gene calls are TRBV19 and TRBJ2-5, with 10 bases that match TRBD1. The germline V gene has CDR1 LNHDA and CDR2 SQIVND (reference sequence). With V trimmed by 5 bases and J by 5 bases, 11 bases remained unmatched. The CDR3 consists of 16 residues. The CDR3, as DNA: TGTGCCAGTAGTCCACGAGGGACAGGGGTCGGGGAGACCCAGTACTTC. Translation gives CASSPRGTGVGETQYF.

The chain carries TRBV10-1 and TRBJ2-7; 10 bases map to TRBD1. V gave up 6 bases and J gave up 5 bases; unmatched junction bases: 4. This CDR3 comprises 13 residues. Germline lookup yields CDR1 WNHNN and CDR2 SYGVQD (reference sequence). The CDR3 spells CASRGTGDHEQYF. DNA for the CDR3: TGCGCCAGCAGGGGGACAGGGGACCACGAGCAGTACTTC.

A note on this clone: Within the sample, other DNA sequences also encode this same CDR3. The rearrangement links TRBV18 to TRBJ2-7; D gene ambiguous. Trimming took off 0 bases at V and 5 bases at J, with 11 bases between the two ends. From germline, CDR1 is KGHSH and CDR2 LQKENI. The length of the CDR3 is 14 residues. CDR3 in DNA: TGTGCCAGCTCACCACCGATGGGTTCCCACGAGCAGTACTTC. Translation: CASSPPMGSHEQYF.

The chain carries TRBV2 and TRBJ1-2, with unresolved D. V lost 5 bases and J 7 bases, leaving 8 bases between the germline ends. The CDR3 has 11 amino acids. Germline CDR1 and CDR2: SNHLY and FYNNEI. This CDR3 is CASSPTSGYTF. CDR3 DNA: TGTGCCAGCAGTCCCACGTCTGGCTACACCTTC.

The chain is built from TRBV11-2 and TRBJ2-3; D not certain. The CDR3 spans 13 residues. The germline V and J ends were trimmed by 5 bases and 5 bases, with 11 bases remaining between them. In germline, CDR1 is SGHAT, CDR2 FQNNGV. The CDR3 DNA is TGTGCCAGCAGCCAAGGATTGAAAGATACGCAGTATTTT. Residues: CASSQGLKDTQYF.

The CDR3 reads CASSVNRGGATEAFF. The CDR3 DNA sequence: TGTGCCAGCAGCGTAAACAGGGGAGGGGCCACTGAAGCTTTCTTT. The V and J genes are TRBV5-4 and TRBJ1-1; 7 bases line up with TRBD1. Germline values: CDR1 SGHNT, CDR2 YYREEE (reference sequence). Trimming took 4 bases from V and 4 from J; bases not matched to a gene: 10. There are 15 residues in the CDR3.

This chain uses TRBV6-4 with TRBJ2-3, with 11 bases matching TRBD2. Per germline, CDR1 MRHNA and CDR2 SNTAGT. The trim removed 3 bases at V and 2 bases at J, leaving 4 bases unmatched. The CDR3 is made up of 16 amino acids. For the CDR3, the DNA is TGTGCCAGCAGTGAACTAGCGGGGGACTCCACAGATACGCAGTATTTT. Translation gives CASSELAGDSTDTQYF.

This clone was found once. The chain combines TRBV29-1 with TRBJ1-1, with D unclear. Germline V gene sequence: CDR1 SQVTM, CDR2 ANQGSEA. CDR3 length: 14 residues. V was pared by 6 bases and J by 1 base, with 15 bases between. The CDR3 DNA sequence: TGCAGCGTCCTCCGGGCGCGATCGAACACTGAAGCTTTCTTT. Protein sequence: CSVLRARSNTEAFF.

The genes are TRBV6-6 and TRBJ1-2; weak D call: TRBD1 (6 bases). CDR1 and CDR2 (germline): MNHNY, SVGAGI (reference sequence). The CDR3 spans 15 residues. Between the trimmed V and J ends, which lost 6 bases and 3 bases, there was a span of 17 bases. The CDR3 loop is CASRNWPGADYGYTF. The CDR3 DNA is TGTGCCAGCAGGAACTGGCCGGGGGCGGACTATGGCTACACCTTC.

The chain links TRBV11-2 to TRBJ2-1; D perhaps matches TRBD2 (5 bases). This CDR3 has 16 amino acids. Germline V CDR1 and CDR2: SGHAT, FQNNGV. Trimming took off 5 bases at V and 4 bases at J, with 18 bases between the two ends. The CDR3 region has the DNA TGTGCCAGCAGCAGAACTGGACTGAAGATTTACAATGAGCAGTTCTTC. Translated, it gives CASSRTGLKIYNEQFF.

This clone was counted once. V and J are TRBV10-2 and TRBJ2-7, with 7 bases fitting TRBD1. Per the germline V gene, CDR1 is WSHSY and CDR2 is SAAADI. The CDR3 totals 16 residues. Losses at the gene ends were 7 bases for V and 4 bases for J; bases not matched to a gene: 16. The CDR3 loop reads CASKPGTKTGPYEQYF. CDR3 nucleotide sequence: TGCGCCAGCAAACCCGGGACGAAGACAGGGCCTTACGAGCAGTACTTC.